This TCR beta chain stems from a study of T cell clonotyping in hematopoietic cell transplantation. Study at large: Cytoreduction preceded collection of pretransplant recipient samples. Study-wide points: Broader posttransplant TCR repertoire diversity was predicted by graft donor and pretransplant recipient Inverse Simpson Index values. At the given depth, recipient repertoires were over 95% de novo clonotypes. After transplant, recipient diversity fell while pathologically expanded clonotypes grew through day 180.

Time point: recipient sample about 28 days before transplant, after cytoreduction. CDR1 and CDR2 from the germline V gene are SNHLY and FYNNEI. The V gene end was trimmed by 11 bases and the J gene end by 0 bases; junction bases not matched to a gene: 7. The CDR3 spans 15 residues. TCRdb's table, derived via immunoSEQ multiplex PCR, lists solely in-frame clones and lacks some. Here the sample spans 16,000 or so clones, roughly 93% being singletons. Points on this clone: Its antigen is undetermined.

This chain links TRBV2 with TRBJ1-6, with 7 positions matching TRBD1. This clonotype was sampled from a man younger than 35 with biphenotypic leukemia. Some clones in this sample may be carry-over from other donors' samples. This specimen was peripheral blood mononuclear cells, taken before stem cell transplant. The CDR3 is CADRDPSSYNSPLHF. The CDR3 DNA reads TGTGCCGACAGGGATCCAAGCTCCTATAATTCACCCCTCCACTTT.